One sample yielded the 5 T cell receptor beta chains listed below, sequenced in a study of CD8 T cells in cerebrospinal fluid in Alzheimer's disease. No DNA is given; TCRdb re-called the 10x single-cell sequencing reads and lists each CDR3 protein once. The sample totals 1,500 to 2,000 distinct CDR3 sequences; its top ten clones hold 6.2%. The sequenced sample was cerebrospinal fluid. The receptors were sampled from a human donor in good health.

This clonotype is deemed large by its frequency. The chain is built from TRBV20-1 and TRBJ2-3; TCRdb reports TRBD1, a call that lacks DNA to check it against. CDR3 length equals 15 residues. Germline loops: CDR1 DFQATT, CDR2 SNEGSKA (reference sequence). The CDR3 sequence is CSAPWGRGVRDTQYF.

Frequency places this clonotype as medium-sized (0.01 to 0.1%). The CDR3 protein is CASSPLIETSGGRPQETQYF. V usage is TRBV11-3 and J usage is TRBJ2-5; with no DNA, the TCRdb D assignment of TRBD2 cannot be verified. This CDR3 has 20 amino acids. Germline V gene sequence: CDR1 SGHNT, CDR2 YENEEA.

This clonotype is deemed medium-sized by its frequency. The chain uses TRBV6-1 and TRBJ1-5; the D call of TRBD1 rests on TCRdb alone, since no DNA is present to check it. Germline-derived CDR1 and CDR2 are MNHNS and SASEGT. This CDR3 is built from 14 residues. The CDR3 loop reads CASSEQGAWQPQHF.

According to its frequency, this clonotype is medium-sized (0.01 to 0.1%). V is TRBV12-3 or TRBV12-4 and J is TRBJ1-6; TCRdb calls TRBD1, which cannot be checked without DNA. The CDR3 length is 15 residues. CDR3 residues: CASSSRWGDNSPLHF.

By frequency, this clonotype registers medium-sized (0.01 to 0.1%). CDR3 sequence: CANQQGRSYNEQFF. The gene calls are TRBV6-4 and TRBJ2-1; TCRdb calls TRBD1, which cannot be checked without DNA. The CDR3 loop spans 14 amino acids. Germline V gene lookup returns CDR1 MRHNA and CDR2 SNTAGT.